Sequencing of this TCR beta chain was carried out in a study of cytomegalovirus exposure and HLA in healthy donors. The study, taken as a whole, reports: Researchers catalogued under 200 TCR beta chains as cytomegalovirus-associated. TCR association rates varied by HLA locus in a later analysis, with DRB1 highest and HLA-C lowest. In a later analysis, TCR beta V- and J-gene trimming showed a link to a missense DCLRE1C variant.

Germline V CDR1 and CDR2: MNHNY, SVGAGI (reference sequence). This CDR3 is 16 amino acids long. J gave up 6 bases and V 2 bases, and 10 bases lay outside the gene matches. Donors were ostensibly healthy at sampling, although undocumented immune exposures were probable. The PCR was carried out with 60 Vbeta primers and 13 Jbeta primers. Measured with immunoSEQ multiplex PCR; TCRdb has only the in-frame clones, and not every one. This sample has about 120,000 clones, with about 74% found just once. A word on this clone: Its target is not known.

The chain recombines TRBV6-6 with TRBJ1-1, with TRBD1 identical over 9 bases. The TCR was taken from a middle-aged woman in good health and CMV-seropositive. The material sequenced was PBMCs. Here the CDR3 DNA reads TGTGCCAGCAGTTACCGGACAGGGGCCGGGAAGGCTGAAGCTTTCTTT. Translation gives CASSYRTGAGKAEAFF.